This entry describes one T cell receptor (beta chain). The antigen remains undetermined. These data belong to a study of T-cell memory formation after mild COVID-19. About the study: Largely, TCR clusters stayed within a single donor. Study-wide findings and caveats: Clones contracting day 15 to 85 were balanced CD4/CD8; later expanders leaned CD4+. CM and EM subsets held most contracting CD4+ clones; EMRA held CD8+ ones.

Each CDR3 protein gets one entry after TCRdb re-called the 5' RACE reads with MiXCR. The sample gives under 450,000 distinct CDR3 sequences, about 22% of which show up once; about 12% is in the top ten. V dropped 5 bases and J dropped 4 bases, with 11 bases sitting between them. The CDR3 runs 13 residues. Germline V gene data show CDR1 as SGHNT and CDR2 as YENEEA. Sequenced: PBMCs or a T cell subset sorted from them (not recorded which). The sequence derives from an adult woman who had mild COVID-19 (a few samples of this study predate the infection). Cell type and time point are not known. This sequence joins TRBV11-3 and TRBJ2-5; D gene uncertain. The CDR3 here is CASSNRMGETQYF. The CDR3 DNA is TGTGCCAGCAGCAACCGCATGGGAGAGACCCAGTACTTC.